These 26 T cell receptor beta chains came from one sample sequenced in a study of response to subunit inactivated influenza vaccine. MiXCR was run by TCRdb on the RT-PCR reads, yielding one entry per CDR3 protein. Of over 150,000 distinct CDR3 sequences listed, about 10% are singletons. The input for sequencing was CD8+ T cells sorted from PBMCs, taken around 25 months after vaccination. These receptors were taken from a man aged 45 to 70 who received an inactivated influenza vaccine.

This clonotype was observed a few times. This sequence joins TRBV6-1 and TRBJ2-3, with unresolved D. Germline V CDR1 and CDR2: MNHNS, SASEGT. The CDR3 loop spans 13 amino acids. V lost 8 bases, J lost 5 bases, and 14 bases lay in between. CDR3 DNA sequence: TGTGCCAGCGTCCGTATTTTGGGAGATACGCAGTATTTT. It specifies CASVRILGDTQYF.

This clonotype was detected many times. CDR3 in amino acids: CASSAGGYEQYF. The CDR3 region has the DNA TGTGCCAGCAGTGCGGGGGGATACGAGCAGTACTTC. The rearrangement uses TRBV12-3 or TRBV12-4 and TRBJ2-7; 8 nucleotides match TRBD2. This CDR3 has 12 amino acids. The ends lost 5 bases at V and 4 bases at J; junction bases unmatched: 1.

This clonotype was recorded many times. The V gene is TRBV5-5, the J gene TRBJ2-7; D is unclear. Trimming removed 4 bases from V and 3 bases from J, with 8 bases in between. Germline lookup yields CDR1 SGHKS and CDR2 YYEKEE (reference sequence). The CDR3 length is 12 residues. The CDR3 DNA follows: TGTGCCAGCAGCCCACGTAGCTACGAGCAGTACTTC. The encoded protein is CASSPRSYEQYF.

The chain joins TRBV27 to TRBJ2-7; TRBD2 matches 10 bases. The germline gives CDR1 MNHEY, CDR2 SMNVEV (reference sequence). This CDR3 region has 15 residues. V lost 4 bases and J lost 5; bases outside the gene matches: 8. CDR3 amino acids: CASSSLSGRVNEQYF. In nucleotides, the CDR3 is TGTGCCAGCAGTTCTTTAAGCGGGAGGGTAAACGAGCAGTACTTC.

The CDR3: CASSYLDLAGDYNEQFF. In DNA, the CDR3 is TGTGCCAGCAGTTACCTTGATCTAGCGGGGGACTACAATGAGCAGTTCTTC. The chain combines TRBV6-2 or TRBV6-3 with TRBJ2-1; 10 bases are shared with TRBD2. The V and J ends lost 2 bases and 3 bases, in that order; junction bases with no gene match: 7. The CDR3 runs 17 residues. The V gene's germline CDR1 is MNHEY and CDR2 SVGEGT.

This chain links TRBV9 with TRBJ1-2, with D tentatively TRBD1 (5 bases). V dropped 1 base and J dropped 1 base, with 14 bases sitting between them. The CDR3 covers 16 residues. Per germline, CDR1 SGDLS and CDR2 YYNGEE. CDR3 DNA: TGTGCCAGCAGCGTACTCGACAGTGCTATTAACTATGGCTACACCTTC. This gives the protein CASSVLDSAINYGYTF.

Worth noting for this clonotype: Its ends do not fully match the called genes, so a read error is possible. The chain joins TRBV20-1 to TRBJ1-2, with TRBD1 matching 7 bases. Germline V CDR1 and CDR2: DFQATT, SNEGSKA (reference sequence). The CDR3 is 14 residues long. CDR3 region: CRARETGTAYGYTF. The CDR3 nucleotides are TGCAGAGCTAGAGAGACGGGGACAGCCTATGGCTACACCTTC.

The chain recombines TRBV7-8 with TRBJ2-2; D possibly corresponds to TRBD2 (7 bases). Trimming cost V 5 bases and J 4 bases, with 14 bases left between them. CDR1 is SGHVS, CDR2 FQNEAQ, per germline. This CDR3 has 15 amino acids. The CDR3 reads CASSLSGGGTGELFF. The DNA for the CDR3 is TGTGCCAGCAGCCTCTCGGGGGGCGGCACCGGGGAGCTGTTTTTT.

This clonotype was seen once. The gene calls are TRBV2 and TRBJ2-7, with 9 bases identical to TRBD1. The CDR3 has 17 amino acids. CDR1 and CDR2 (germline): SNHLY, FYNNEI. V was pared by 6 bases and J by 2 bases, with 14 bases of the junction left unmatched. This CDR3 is CASRSTDWDRDPYEQYF. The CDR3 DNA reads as TGTGCCAGCAGAAGTACTGATTGGGACAGGGATCCCTACGAGCAGTACTTC.

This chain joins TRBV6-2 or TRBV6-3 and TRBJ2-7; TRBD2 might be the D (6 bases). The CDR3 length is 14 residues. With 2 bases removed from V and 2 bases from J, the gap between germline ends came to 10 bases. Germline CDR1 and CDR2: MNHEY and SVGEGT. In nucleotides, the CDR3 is TGTGCCAGCAGTTACGCAGGAGGGCCCTACGAGCAGTACTTC. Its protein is CASSYAGGPYEQYF.

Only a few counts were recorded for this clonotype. This CDR3 is CASSLGQNSNQPQHF. The CDR3 DNA reads as TGCGCCAGCAGCTTGGGACAGAATAGCAATCAGCCCCAGCATTTT. The chain recombines TRBV5-1 with TRBJ1-5; D might be TRBD1 (5 bases). V was shortened by 0 bases and J by 0 bases, with 7 bases between the two germline ends. The CDR3 is 15 amino acids. Germline CDR1 reads SGHRS; CDR2 reads YFSETQ.

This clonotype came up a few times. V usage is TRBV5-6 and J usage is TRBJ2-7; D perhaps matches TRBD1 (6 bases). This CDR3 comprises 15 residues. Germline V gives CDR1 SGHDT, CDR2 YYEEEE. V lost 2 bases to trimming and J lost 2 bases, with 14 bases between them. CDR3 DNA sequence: TGTGCCAGCAGCTTAAACAGGGATCTTCCCTACGAGCAGTACTTC. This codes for CASSLNRDLPYEQYF.

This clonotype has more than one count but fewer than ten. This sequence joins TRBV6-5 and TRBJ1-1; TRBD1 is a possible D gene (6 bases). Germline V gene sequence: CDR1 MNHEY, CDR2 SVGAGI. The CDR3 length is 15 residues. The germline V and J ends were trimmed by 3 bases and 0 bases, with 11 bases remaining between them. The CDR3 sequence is CASSYGYRVNTEAFF. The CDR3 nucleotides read TGTGCCAGCAGTTATGGATACAGGGTGAACACTGAAGCTTTCTTT.

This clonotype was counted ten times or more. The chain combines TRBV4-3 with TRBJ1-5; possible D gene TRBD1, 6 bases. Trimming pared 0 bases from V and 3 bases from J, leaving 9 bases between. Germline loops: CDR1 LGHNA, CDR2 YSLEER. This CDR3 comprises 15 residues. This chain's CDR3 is CASSQEYRANQPQHF. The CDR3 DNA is TGCGCCAGCAGCCAAGAATACAGGGCCAATCAGCCCCAGCATTTT.

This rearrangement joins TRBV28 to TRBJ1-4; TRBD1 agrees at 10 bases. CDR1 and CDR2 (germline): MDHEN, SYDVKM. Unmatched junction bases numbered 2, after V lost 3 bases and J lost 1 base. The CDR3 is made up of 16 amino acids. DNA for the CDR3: TGTGCCAGCAGTTTCGGACAGGGGGAAACTAATGAAAAACTGTTTTTT. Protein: CASSFGQGETNEKLFF.

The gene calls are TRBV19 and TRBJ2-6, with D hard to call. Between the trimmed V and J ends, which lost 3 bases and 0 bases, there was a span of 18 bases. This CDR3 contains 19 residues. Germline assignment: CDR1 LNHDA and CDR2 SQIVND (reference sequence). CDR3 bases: TGTGCCAGTAGTATTCCCCCGCCAGGAATAAGCTCTGGGGCCAACGTCCTGACTTTC. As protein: CASSIPPPGISSGANVLTF.

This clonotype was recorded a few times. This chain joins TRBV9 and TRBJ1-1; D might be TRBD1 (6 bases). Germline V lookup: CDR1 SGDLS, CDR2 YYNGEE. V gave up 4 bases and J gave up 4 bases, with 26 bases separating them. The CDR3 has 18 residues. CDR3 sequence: CASSPSIVPRGEGTEAFF. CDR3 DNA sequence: TGTGCCAGCAGCCCCTCTATTGTACCGAGGGGGGAGGGCACTGAAGCTTTCTTT.

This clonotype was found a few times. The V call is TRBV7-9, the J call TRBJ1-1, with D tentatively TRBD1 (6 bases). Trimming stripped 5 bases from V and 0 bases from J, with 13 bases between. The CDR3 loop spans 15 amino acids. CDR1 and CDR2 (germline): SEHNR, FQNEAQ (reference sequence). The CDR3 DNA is TGTGCCAGCAGCCGAATCCAGGGGCTGAACACTGAAGCTTTCTTT. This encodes CASSRIQGLNTEAFF. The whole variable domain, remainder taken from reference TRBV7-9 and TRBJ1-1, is DTGVSQNPRHKITKRGQNVTFRCDPISEHNRLYWYRQTLGQGPEFLTYFQNEAQLEKSRLLSDRFSAERPKGSFSTLEIQRTEQGDSAMYLCASSRIQGLNTEAFFGQGTRLTVV.

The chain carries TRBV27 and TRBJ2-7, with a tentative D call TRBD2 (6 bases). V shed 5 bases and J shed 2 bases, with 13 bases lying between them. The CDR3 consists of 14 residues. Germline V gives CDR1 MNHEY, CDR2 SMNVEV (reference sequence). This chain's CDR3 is CASSEAGPTYEQYF. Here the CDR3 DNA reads TGTGCCAGCAGTGAAGCGGGCCCAACCTACGAGCAGTACTTC.

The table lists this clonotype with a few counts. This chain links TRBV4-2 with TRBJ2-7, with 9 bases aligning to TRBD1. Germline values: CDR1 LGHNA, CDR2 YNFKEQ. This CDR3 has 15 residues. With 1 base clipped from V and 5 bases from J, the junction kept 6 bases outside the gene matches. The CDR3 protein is CASSQVTGTGNEQYF. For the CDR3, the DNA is TGTGCCAGCAGCCAAGTTACCGGGACAGGGAACGAGCAGTACTTC.

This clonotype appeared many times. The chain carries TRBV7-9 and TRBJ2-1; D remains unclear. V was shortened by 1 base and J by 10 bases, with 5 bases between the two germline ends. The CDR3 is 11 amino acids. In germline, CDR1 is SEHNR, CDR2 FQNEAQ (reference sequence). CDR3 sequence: CASSLVGEQFF. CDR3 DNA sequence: TGTGCCAGCAGCTTAGTCGGGGAGCAGTTCTTC.

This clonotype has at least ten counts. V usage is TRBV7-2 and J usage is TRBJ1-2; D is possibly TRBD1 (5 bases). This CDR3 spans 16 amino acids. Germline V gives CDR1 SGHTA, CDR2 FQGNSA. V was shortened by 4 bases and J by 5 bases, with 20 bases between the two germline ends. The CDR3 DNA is TGTGCCAGCAGCTACCCCTCTGGTGGGGGTTCTTATGGCTACACCTTC. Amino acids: CASSYPSGGGSYGYTF. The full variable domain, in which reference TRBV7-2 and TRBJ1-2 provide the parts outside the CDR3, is GAGVSQSPSNKVTEKGKDVELRCDPISGHTALYWYRQSLGQGLEFLIYFQGNSAPDKSGLPSDRFSAERTGGSVSTLTIQRTQQEDSAVYLCASSYPSGGGSYGYTFGSGTRLTVV.

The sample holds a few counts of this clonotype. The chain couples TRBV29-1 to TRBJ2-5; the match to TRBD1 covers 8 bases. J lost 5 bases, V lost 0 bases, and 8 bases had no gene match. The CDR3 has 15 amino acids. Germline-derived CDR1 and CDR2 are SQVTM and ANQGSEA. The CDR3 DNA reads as TGCAGCGTTGAAGAGCTCAGGGGGCGATGGGAGACCCAGTACTTC. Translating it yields CSVEELRGRWETQYF.

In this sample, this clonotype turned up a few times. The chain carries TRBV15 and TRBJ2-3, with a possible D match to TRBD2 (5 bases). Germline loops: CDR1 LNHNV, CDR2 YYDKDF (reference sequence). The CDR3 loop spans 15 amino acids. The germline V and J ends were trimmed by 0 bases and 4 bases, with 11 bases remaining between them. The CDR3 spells CATSRDRGSADTQYF. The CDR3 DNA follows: TGTGCCACCAGCAGAGATCGGGGAAGTGCAGATACGCAGTATTTT.

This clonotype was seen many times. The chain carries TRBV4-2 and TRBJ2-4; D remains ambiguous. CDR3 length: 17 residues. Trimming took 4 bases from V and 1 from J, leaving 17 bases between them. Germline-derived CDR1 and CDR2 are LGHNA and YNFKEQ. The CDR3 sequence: CASSPDGDMGAKNIQYF. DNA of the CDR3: TGTGCCAGCAGCCCCGACGGAGACATGGGGGCCAAAAACATTCAGTACTTC.

In DNA form, the CDR3 reads TGTGCCAGCAGTTGGGGGACAGGGGGCGACACTGAAGCTTTCTTT. Amino acids: CASSWGTGGDTEAFF. J is TRBJ1-1 and V is TRBV6-5; 12 bases align to TRBD1. Unmatched junction bases numbered 3, after V lost 4 bases and J lost 3 bases. The germline gives CDR1 MNHEY, CDR2 SVGAGI. The CDR3 has 15 amino acids.